This T cell receptor (beta chain) was captured in a study of blood T cell repertoires in COVID-19. The overall study: Italy, Spain and the United States were the sources of the convalescent and acute COVID-19 samples.

In the original workflow: Amplification with reference gene primers provided the estimates of nucleated cell counts. TCRdb's copy holds only in-frame clones and misses some; the assay was immunoSEQ multiplex PCR. The DNA gave D and trimming, while V, J and clone size come from that table. The sample includes about 140,000 clones, more than 65% seen only once; the top ten take 8%. V lost 5 bases and J lost 8, with 21 bases in between. Germline V gene lookup returns CDR1 SEHNR and CDR2 FQNEAQ (reference sequence). The CDR3 is made up of 15 amino acids. A few counts support this clone. Sequencing was done on a sample of peripheral blood. V and J are TRBV7-9 and TRBJ1-2, with a tentative D call TRBD1 (6 bases). The receptor was derived from a human donor in a cohort sampled during active COVID-19. DNA of the CDR3: TGTGCCAGCAGCGGGACATTTGGGTCGGAGTCGGGCTACACCTTC. This gives the protein CASSGTFGSESGYTF.